Described below is a single T cell receptor (beta chain) sequence and its context. Its target is not known. TCRdb's table, derived via immunoSEQ multiplex PCR, lists solely in-frame clones and lacks some. Among 78,000 or so clones listed, approximately 90% were seen once. The record originates from a study of brain T cells in children with intractable seizures. Surgery cases with the highest brain T cell transcript signatures were chosen for sequencing. Before surgery, patients took at least one anti-epileptic drug. Germline assignment: CDR1 MDHEN and CDR2 SYDVKM. There are 11 residues in the CDR3. The germline V and J ends were trimmed by 8 bases and 6 bases, with 11 bases remaining between them. Study-level results: HCMV serostatus was not known, and viral specificity came from CDR3 similarity only.

V is TRBV28 and J is TRBJ2-7; D perhaps matches TRBD2 (6 bases). The sequences come from peripheral blood, collected at surgery. This sequence originates from a girl under 10 years old with Rasmussen encephalitis and intractable seizures. The CDR3 sequence: CASSLGGEQYF. CDR3 coding DNA: TGTGCCAGCTCCTTGGGGGGCGAGCAGTACTTC.